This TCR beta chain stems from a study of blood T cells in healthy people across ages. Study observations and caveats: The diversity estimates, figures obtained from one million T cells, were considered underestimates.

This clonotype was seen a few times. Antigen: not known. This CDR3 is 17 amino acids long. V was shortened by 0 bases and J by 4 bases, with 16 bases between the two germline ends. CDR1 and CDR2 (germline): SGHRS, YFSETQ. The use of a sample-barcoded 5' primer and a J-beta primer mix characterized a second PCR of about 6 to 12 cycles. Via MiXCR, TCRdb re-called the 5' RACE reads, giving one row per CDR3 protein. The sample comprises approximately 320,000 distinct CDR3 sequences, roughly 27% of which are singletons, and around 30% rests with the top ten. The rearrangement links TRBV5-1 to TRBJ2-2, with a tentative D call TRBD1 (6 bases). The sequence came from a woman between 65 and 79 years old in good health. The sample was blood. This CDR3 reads CASSLAGTSRGTGELFF. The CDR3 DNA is TGCGCCAGCAGCTTGGCCGGGACATCACGGGGCACCGGGGAGCTGTTTTTT. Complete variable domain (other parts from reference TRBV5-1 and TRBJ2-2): KAGVTQTPRYLIKTRGQQVTLSCSPISGHRSVSWYQQTPGQGLQFLFEYFSETQRNKGNFPGRFSGRQFSNSRSEMNVSTLELGDSALYLCASSLAGTSRGTGELFFGEGSRLTVL.